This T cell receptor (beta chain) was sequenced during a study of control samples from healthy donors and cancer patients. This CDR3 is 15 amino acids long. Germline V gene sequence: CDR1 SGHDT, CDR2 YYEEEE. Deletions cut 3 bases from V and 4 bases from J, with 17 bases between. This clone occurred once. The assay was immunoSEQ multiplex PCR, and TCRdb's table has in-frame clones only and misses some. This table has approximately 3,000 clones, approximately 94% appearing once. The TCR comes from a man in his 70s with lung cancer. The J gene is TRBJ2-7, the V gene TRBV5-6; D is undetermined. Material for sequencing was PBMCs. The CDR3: CASSSAGKSVYEQYF. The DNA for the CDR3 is TGTGCCAGCAGCTCTGCAGGAAAGTCTGTGTACGAGCAGTACTTC.